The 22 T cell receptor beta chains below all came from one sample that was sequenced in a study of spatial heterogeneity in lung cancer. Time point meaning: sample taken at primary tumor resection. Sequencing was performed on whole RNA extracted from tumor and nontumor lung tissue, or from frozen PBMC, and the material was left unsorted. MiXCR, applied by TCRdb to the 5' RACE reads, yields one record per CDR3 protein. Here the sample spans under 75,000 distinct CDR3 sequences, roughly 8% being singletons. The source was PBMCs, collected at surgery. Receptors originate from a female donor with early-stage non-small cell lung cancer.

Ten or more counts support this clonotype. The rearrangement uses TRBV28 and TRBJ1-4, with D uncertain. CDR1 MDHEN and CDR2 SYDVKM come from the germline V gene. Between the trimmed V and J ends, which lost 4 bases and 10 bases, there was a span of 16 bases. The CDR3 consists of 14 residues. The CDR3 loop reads CASSSNPSAGKLFF. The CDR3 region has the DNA TGTGCCAGCAGTTCTAACCCTTCCGCCGGAAAACTGTTTTTT.

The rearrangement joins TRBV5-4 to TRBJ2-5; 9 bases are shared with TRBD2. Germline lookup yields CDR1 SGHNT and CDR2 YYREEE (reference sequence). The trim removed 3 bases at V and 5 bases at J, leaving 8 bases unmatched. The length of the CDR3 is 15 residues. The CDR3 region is CASSSQLAGKETQYF. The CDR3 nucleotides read TGTGCCAGCAGCTCGCAGCTAGCGGGGAAGGAGACCCAGTACTTC.

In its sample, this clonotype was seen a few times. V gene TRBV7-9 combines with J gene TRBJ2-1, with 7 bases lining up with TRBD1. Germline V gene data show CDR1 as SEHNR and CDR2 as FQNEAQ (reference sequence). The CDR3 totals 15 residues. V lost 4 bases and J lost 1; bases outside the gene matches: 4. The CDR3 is CASSSDRVSYNEQFF. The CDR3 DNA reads TGTGCCAGCAGCTCCGACAGGGTATCCTACAATGAGCAGTTCTTC.

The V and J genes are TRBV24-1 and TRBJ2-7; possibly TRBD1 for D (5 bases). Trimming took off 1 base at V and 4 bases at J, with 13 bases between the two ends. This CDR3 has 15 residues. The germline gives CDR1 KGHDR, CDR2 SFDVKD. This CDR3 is CATSDLGDYGYEQYV. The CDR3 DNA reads TGTGCCACCAGTGATTTAGGGGATTACGGGTACGAGCAGTACGTC.

CDR3 amino acids: CSAGEGADTQYF. CDR3 coding DNA: TGCAGCGCTGGAGAGGGGGCAGATACGCAGTATTTT. This sequence joins TRBV29-1 and TRBJ2-3, with a possible D match to TRBD1 (6 bases). Germline CDR1 is SQVTM and CDR2 is ANQGSEA. V was pared by 7 bases and J by 4 bases, with 12 bases between. This CDR3 is built from 12 residues.

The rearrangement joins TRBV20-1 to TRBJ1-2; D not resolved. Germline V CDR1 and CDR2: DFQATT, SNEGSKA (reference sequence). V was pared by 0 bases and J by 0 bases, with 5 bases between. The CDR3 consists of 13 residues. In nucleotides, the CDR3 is TGCAGTGCTAGAGATAGTGCTAACTATGGCTACACCTTC. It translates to CSARDSANYGYTF.

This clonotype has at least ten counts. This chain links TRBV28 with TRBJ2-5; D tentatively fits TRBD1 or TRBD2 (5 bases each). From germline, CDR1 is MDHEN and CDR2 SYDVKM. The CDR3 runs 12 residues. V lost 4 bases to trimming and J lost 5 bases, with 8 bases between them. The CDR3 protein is CASSSGPETQYF. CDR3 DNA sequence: TGTGCCAGCAGTTCGGGGCCTGAGACCCAGTACTTC.

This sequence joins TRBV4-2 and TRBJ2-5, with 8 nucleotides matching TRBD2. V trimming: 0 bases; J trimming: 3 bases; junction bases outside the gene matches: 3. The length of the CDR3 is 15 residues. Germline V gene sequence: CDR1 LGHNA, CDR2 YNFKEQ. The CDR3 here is CASSQDQLAEETQYF. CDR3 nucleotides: TGTGCCAGCAGCCAAGATCAACTAGCGGAAGAGACCCAGTACTTC.

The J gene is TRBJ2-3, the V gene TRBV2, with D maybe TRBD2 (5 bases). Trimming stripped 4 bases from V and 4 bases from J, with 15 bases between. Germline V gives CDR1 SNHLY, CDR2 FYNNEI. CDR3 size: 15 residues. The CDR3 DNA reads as TGTGCCAGCAGTGTGGCGGGTGGTGGAGCAGATACGCAGTATTTT. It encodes CASSVAGGGADTQYF.

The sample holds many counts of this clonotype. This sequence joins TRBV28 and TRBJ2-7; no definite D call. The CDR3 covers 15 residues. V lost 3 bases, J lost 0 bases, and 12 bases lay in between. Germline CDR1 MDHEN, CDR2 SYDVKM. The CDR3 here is CASSLKGSSSYEQYV. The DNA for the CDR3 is TGTGCCAGCAGTTTGAAGGGTTCGAGCTCCTACGAGCAGTACGTC.

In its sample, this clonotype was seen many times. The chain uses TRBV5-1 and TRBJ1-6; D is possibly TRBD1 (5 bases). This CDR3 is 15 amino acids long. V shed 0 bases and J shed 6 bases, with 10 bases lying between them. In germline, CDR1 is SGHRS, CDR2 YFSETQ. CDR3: CASSLVAGINSPLHF. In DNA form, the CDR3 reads TGCGCCAGCAGCTTGGTGGCAGGGATTAATTCACCCCTCCACTTT. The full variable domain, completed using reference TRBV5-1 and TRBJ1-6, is KAGVTQTPRYLIKTRGQQVTLSCSPISGHRSVSWYQQTPGQGLQFLFEYFSETQRNKGNFPGRFSGRQFSNSRSEMNVSTLELGDSALYLCASSLVAGINSPLHFGNGTRLTVT.

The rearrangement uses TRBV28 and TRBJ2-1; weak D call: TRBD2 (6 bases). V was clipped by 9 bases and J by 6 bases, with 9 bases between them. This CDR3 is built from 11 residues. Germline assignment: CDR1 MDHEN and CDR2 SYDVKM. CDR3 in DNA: TGTGCCAGTGCCGGGGGCAATGAGCAGTTCTTC. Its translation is CASAGGNEQFF.

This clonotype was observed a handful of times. The CDR3: CSVEVQLGGTEAFF. DNA for the CDR3: TGCAGCGTTGAAGTCCAACTAGGGGGTACTGAAGCTTTCTTT. V and J are TRBV29-1 and TRBJ1-1, with TRBD1 as a possible D gene (6 bases). The CDR3 contains 14 residues. Germline CDR1 SQVTM, CDR2 ANQGSEA. The V end lost 1 base, the J end lost 5 bases, and 14 bases lay between the germline ends.

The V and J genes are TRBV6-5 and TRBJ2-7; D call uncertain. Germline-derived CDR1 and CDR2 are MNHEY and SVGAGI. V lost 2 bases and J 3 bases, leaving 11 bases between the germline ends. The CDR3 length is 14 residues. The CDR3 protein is CASSYERNRYEQYF. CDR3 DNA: TGTGCCAGCAGTTACGAGAGAAATCGCTACGAGCAGTACTTC.

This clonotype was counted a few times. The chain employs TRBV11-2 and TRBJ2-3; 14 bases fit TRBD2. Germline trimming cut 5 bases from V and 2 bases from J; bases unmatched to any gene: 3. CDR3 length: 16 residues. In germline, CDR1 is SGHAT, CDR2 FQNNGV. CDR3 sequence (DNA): TGTGCCAGCAGCCCGGGACTAGCGGGGGCCACAGATACGCAGTATTTT. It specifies CASSPGLAGATDTQYF.

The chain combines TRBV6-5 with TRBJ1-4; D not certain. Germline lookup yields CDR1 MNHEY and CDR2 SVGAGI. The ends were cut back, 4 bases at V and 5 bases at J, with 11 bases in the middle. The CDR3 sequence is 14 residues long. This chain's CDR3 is CASSFSEKNEKLFF. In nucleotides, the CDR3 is TGTGCCAGCAGTTTTTCGGAGAAGAATGAAAAACTGTTTTTT.

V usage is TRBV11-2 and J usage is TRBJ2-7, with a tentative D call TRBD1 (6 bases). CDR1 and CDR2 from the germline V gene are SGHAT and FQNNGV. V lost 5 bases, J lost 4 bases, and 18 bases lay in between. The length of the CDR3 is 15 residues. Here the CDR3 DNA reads TGTGCCAGCAGCCCAGGGGTACTAGGAGCTTACGAGCAGTACTTC. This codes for CASSPGVLGAYEQYF.

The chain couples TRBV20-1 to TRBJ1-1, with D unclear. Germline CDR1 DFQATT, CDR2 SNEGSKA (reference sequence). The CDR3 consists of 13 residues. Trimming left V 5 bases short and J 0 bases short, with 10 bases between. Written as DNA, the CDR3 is TGCAGTGCTTGGGCTCCGTTGAACACTGAAGCTTTCTTT. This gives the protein CSAWAPLNTEAFF.

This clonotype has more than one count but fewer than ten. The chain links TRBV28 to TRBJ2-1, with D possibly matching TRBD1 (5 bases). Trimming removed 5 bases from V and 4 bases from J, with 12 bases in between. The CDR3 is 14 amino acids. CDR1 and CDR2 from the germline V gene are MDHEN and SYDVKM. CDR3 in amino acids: CASSPQGQYNEQFF. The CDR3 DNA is TGTGCCAGCAGTCCCCAGGGTCAGTACAATGAGCAGTTCTTC.

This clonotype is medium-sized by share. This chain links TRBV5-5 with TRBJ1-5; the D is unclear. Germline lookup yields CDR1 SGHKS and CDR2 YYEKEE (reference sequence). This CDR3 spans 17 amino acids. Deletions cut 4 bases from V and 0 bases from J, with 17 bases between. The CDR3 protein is CASSAGVTWDSNQPQHF. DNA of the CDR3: TGTGCCAGCAGCGCGGGCGTTACCTGGGATAGCAATCAGCCCCAGCATTTT.

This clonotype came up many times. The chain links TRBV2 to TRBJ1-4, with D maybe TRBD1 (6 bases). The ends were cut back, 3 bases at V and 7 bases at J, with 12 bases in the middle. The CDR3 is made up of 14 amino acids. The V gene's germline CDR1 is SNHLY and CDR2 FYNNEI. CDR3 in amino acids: CASSDRVGGEKLFF. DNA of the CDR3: TGTGCCAGCAGTGACAGGGTAGGGGGTGAAAAACTGTTTTTT.

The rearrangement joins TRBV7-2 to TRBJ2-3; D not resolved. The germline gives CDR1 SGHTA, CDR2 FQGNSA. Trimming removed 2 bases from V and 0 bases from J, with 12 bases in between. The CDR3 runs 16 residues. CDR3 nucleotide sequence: TGTGCCAGCAGCTTATTTTCTGTGACTAGCACAGATACGCAGTATTTT. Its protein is CASSLFSVTSTDTQYF.